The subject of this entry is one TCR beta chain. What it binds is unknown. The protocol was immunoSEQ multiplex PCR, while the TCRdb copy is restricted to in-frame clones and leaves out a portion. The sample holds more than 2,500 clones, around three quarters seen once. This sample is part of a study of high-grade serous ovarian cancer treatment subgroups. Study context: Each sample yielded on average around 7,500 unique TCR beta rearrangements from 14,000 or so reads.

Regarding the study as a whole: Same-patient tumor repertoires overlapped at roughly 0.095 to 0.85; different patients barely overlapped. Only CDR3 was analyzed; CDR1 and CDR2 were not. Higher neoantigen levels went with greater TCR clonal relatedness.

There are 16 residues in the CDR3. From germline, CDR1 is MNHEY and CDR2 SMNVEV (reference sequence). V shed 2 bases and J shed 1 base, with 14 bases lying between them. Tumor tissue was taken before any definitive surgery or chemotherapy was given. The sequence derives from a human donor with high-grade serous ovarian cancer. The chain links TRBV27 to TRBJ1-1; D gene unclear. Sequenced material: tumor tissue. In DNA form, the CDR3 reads TGTGCCAGCAGTTTAGGTGGCAGCGGGCCGAACACTGAAGCTTTCTTT. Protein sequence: CASSLGGSGPNTEAFF.